The 14 T cell receptor beta chains in this list originate from one sample, sequenced in a study of OX40 agonist ivuxolimab in advanced cancers. Some clones are missing from TCRdb's copy, which holds only in-frame ones; the method was immunoSEQ multiplex PCR. Of 25,000 to 30,000 clones detected, 80% to 85% appear once; the ten largest clones hold 21%. This specimen consisted of CD4+ or CD8+ T cells sorted from blood, obtained in a trial of the OX40 agonist ivuxolimab. The receptors shown here come from an adult with an advanced solid tumor such as melanoma, head and neck, liver or kidney cancer.

This chain joins TRBV18 and TRBJ2-2, with a weak D call TRBD1 (6 bases). This CDR3 is 18 amino acids long. Trimming took off 6 bases at V and 7 bases at J, with 27 bases between the two ends. CDR1 KGHSH and CDR2 LQKENI come from the germline V gene. CDR3 region: CASSLSFPGTQAIGELFF. The CDR3 bases are TGTGCCAGCTCCCTATCATTCCCCGGGACACAGGCCATCGGGGAGCTGTTTTTT.

The chain is built from TRBV7-9 and TRBJ2-7; 14 nucleotides line up with TRBD2. The CDR3 length is 15 residues. Looked up from germline, CDR1 is SEHNR and CDR2 is FQNEAQ (reference sequence). After removal of 5 bases from V and 5 bases from J, the junction contained 5 bases not matched to a gene. Here the CDR3 DNA reads TGTGCCAGCAGCCCTCCGGGACTAGCGGGAGACGAGCAGTACTTC. This encodes CASSPPGLAGDEQYF.

The chain carries TRBV28 and TRBJ2-1; D ambiguous. The CDR3 has 15 residues. Germline lookup yields CDR1 MDHEN and CDR2 SYDVKM. V lost 0 bases and J lost 5, with 11 bases in between. The CDR3 spells CASSLWHRLNNEQFF. Here the CDR3 DNA reads TGTGCCAGCAGTTTATGGCACAGATTAAACAATGAGCAGTTCTTC.

The rearrangement links TRBV7-9 to TRBJ2-7; TRBD1 matches 8 bases. Germline loops: CDR1 SEHNR, CDR2 FQNEAQ (reference sequence). The CDR3 loop spans 13 amino acids. J lost 10 bases, V lost 5 bases, and 10 bases had no gene match. Here the CDR3 reads CASSPPTGQGQYF. As DNA, the CDR3 is TGTGCCAGCAGCCCCCCTACCGGACAGGGCCAGTACTTC. The whole variable domain, filled in from reference TRBV7-9 and TRBJ2-7, reads DTGVSQNPRHKITKRGQNVTFRCDPISEHNRLYWYRQTLGQGPEFLTYFQNEAQLEKSRLLSDRFSAERPKGSFSTLEIQRTEQGDSAMYLCASSPPTGQGQYFGPGTRLTVT.

The chain combines TRBV29-1 with TRBJ1-4, with TRBD1 identical over 9 bases. CDR3 size: 14 residues. Germline CDR1 and CDR2: SQVTM and ANQGSEA. V was clipped by 6 bases and J by 7 bases; unmatched bases: 9. CDR3 in DNA: TGCAGCGTCCGACCGACAGGGGGGACTGAAAAACTGTTTTTT. Its protein product is CSVRPTGGTEKLFF. The whole variable domain, filled in from reference TRBV29-1 and TRBJ1-4, reads SAVISQKPSRDICQRGTSLTIQCQVDSQVTMMFWYRQQPGQSLTLIATANQGSEATYESGFVIDKFPISRPNLTFSTLTVSNMSPEDSSIYLCSVRPTGGTEKLFFGSGTQLSVL.

The chain links TRBV9 to TRBJ2-2; 7 nucleotides match TRBD2. The ends lost 1 base at V and 1 base at J; junction bases unmatched: 7. The length of the CDR3 is 17 residues. Germline V gene lookup returns CDR1 SGDLS and CDR2 YYNGEE. The CDR3: CASSVPRERGNTGELFF. The DNA of the CDR3 is TGTGCCAGCAGCGTACCCCGGGAGCGGGGGAACACCGGGGAGCTGTTTTTT.

The rearrangement links TRBV4-1 to TRBJ2-5; D is perhaps TRBD2 (7 bases). V was shortened by 0 bases and J by 5 bases, with 13 bases between the two germline ends. CDR3 length equals 15 residues. CDR1 and CDR2 (germline): MGHRA, YSYEKL. CDR3 in amino acids: CASSQEGGAWETQYF. CDR3 sequence (DNA): TGCGCCAGCAGCCAAGAAGGGGGGGCGTGGGAGACCCAGTACTTC.

This rearrangement joins TRBV10-2 to TRBJ2-1, with no clear D. This CDR3 is 11 amino acids long. Germline V gene data show CDR1 as WSHSY and CDR2 as SAAADI. V lost 3 bases and J 11 bases, leaving 8 bases between the germline ends. For the CDR3, the DNA is TGCGCCAGCAGTGAAGGCGCTAAGCAGTTCTTC. The encoded protein is CASSEGAKQFF.

This clone showed up many times. The rearrangement uses TRBV7-6 and TRBJ1-5; no firm D call. Germline V gene sequence: CDR1 SGHVS, CDR2 FNYEAQ. This CDR3 spans 14 amino acids. V was trimmed by 0 bases and J by 1 base, leaving 4 bases between them. The CDR3 sequence: CASSLAASNQPQHF. In nucleotides, the CDR3 is TGTGCCAGCAGCTTAGCTGCGAGCAATCAGCCCCAGCATTTT. Full variable domain (outside the CDR3, taken from reference TRBV7-6 and TRBJ1-5): GAGVSQSPRYKVTKRGQDVALRCDPISGHVSLYWYRQALGQGPEFLTYFNYEAQQDKSGLPNDRFSAERPEGSISTLTIQRTEQRDSAMYRCASSLAASNQPQHFGDGTRLSIL.

V gene TRBV5-1 combines with J gene TRBJ2-3; 8 bases fit TRBD2. CDR1 and CDR2 (germline): SGHRS, YFSETQ. Trimming cost V 2 bases and J 6 bases; bases outside gene matches: 8. This CDR3 contains 15 residues. CDR3 loop: CASSLRAGAGDTQYF. Written as DNA, the CDR3 is TGCGCCAGCAGCTTAAGAGCGGGGGCAGGGGATACGCAGTATTTT. Drawing the rest from reference TRBV5-1 and TRBJ2-3, the complete variable domain is KAGVTQTPRYLIKTRGQQVTLSCSPISGHRSVSWYQQTPGQGLQFLFEYFSETQRNKGNFPGRFSGRQFSNSRSEMNVSTLELGDSALYLCASSLRAGAGDTQYFGPGTRLTVL.

The chain uses TRBV5-1 and TRBJ2-1; D possibly matches TRBD1 or TRBD2 (5 bases each). The germline V gene has CDR1 SGHRS and CDR2 YFSETQ. V shed 5 bases and J shed 15 bases, with 21 bases lying between them. The CDR3 runs 13 residues. In nucleotides, the CDR3 is TGCGCCAGCAGAATCTATTCCCGGGACGTGTGGTTCTTC. As protein: CASRIYSRDVWFF.

The chain recombines TRBV5-1 with TRBJ2-3; D is uncertain. CDR1 and CDR2 (germline): SGHRS, YFSETQ. V was clipped by 0 bases and J by 2 bases, with 4 bases between them. This CDR3 is built from 13 residues. DNA of the CDR3: TGCGCCAGCAGCTTGGAGAACACAGATACGCAGTATTTT. This sequence encodes CASSLENTDTQYF.

This clone is a singleton in its sample. The chain has TRBV28 and TRBJ2-7, with 9 bases aligning to TRBD1. CDR3 size: 13 residues. CDR1 and CDR2 from the germline V gene are MDHEN and SYDVKM. The V gene end was trimmed by 6 bases and the J gene end by 3 bases; junction bases not matched to a gene: 3. The CDR3 sequence: CASSLTGGYEQYF. CDR3 DNA sequence: TGTGCCAGCAGCCTGACAGGGGGCTACGAGCAGTACTTC.

The genes are TRBV11-2 and TRBJ2-1; a possible D gene is TRBD1 (5 bases). The V end was cut by 5 bases, the J end by 3 bases, with 8 bases between. CDR3 length equals 13 residues. Germline CDR1 SGHAT, CDR2 FQNNGV. CDR3: CASSVQGYNEQFF. CDR3 sequence (DNA): TGTGCCAGCAGCGTCCAGGGCTACAATGAGCAGTTCTTC.